These 16 T cell receptor beta chains were all obtained from the same sample, sequenced in a study of cytomegalovirus exposure and HLA in healthy donors. The PCR contained 60 Vbeta and 13 Jbeta primers. Sequencing was performed with immunoSEQ multiplex PCR; in TCRdb, only in-frame clones are kept and a portion is missing. The profile shows over 150,000 clones, under 80% of them singletons. The sample consisted of PBMCs. These receptor sequences come from a woman aged 50 to 65 in good health and CMV-seropositive.

The chain recombines TRBV4-2 with TRBJ1-3, with unresolved D. V lost 3 bases and J 7 bases, leaving 13 bases between the germline ends. In germline, CDR1 is LGHNA, CDR2 YNFKEQ. This CDR3 has 14 residues. CDR3 sequence (DNA): TGTGCCAGCAGCCAGGAGAGGCAAGGTAACACCATATATTTT. Translating it yields CASSQERQGNTIYF.

The chain combines TRBV11-2 with TRBJ2-7, with a weak D call TRBD1 (5 bases). The CDR3 totals 12 residues. The germline gives CDR1 SGHAT, CDR2 FQNNGV. V was clipped by 6 bases and J by 5 bases, with 11 bases between them. The DNA for the CDR3 is TGTGCCAGCAGTCAACAGGTCCACGAGCAGTACTTC. Its translation: CASSQQVHEQYF.

V gene TRBV10-3 combines with J gene TRBJ2-2; D unresolved. V lost 3 bases and J 1 base, leaving 9 bases between the germline ends. Germline V gene sequence: CDR1 ENHRY, CDR2 SYGVKD. This CDR3 spans 15 amino acids. The CDR3: CAISDWQMNTGELFF. The CDR3 DNA sequence: TGTGCCATCAGTGACTGGCAGATGAACACCGGGGAGCTGTTTTTT.

A single count supports this clone. This chain joins TRBV4-1 and TRBJ2-1, with a weak D call TRBD2 (6 bases). The CDR3 length is 16 residues. The germline V and J ends were trimmed by 3 bases and 12 bases, with 24 bases remaining between them. Germline values: CDR1 MGHRA, CDR2 YSYEKL. CDR3 residues: CASSHRPGTGAMGQFF. The CDR3, as DNA: TGCGCCAGCAGCCACCGTCCCGGGACTGGAGCCATGGGGCAGTTCTTC.

V gene TRBV4-1 combines with J gene TRBJ1-3; TRBD1 agrees at 9 bases. J gave up 6 bases and V 0 bases, and 3 bases lay outside the gene matches. CDR1 and CDR2 (germline): MGHRA, YSYEKL. The CDR3 runs 15 residues. In DNA, the CDR3 is TGCGCCAGCAGCCAAGAAGGGACAGGGAAAAACACCATATATTTT. This codes for CASSQEGTGKNTIYF.

V and J are TRBV30 and TRBJ1-5, with D possibly being TRBD1 (6 bases). The germline V gene encodes CDR1 GTSNPN and CDR2 SVGIG (reference sequence). The CDR3 totals 14 residues. Trimming took 0 bases from V and 6 from J, leaving 12 bases between them. CDR3 sequence reads: CAWSVGGAGQPQHF. The CDR3 DNA is TGTGCCTGGAGTGTGGGGGGGGCTGGTCAGCCCCAGCATTTT.

The chain combines TRBV15 with TRBJ2-7; maybe TRBD1 (6 bases). Looked up from germline, CDR1 is LNHNV and CDR2 is YYDKDF (reference sequence). CDR3 length: 15 amino acids. V shed 1 base and J shed 12 bases, with 22 bases lying between them. The DNA for the CDR3 is TGTGCCACCAGCAGAGTCGGGGTGGTGCAACAGGGCCCGTACTTC. It specifies CATSRVGVVQQGPYF.

Concerning this clone: In the same sample, other DNA sequences code for this CDR3. V and J are TRBV6-1 and TRBJ1-5; 8 positions agree with TRBD1. The CDR3 spans 14 residues. V was clipped by 6 bases and J by 1 base; unmatched bases: 2. The germline V gene has CDR1 MNHNS and CDR2 SASEGT. The CDR3 DNA is TGTGCCAGCAGCTGGGACAGGAGCAATCAGCCCCAGCATTTT. It is translated as CASSWDRSNQPQHF.

The CDR3 reads CAWRGGEQGYEQYF. For the CDR3, the DNA is TGTGCCTGGAGAGGCGGAGAACAGGGTTACGAGCAGTACTTC. The chain combines TRBV30 with TRBJ2-7, with D possibly TRBD1 on 6 matching bases. With 3 bases removed from V and 4 bases from J, the gap between germline ends came to 16 bases. CDR3 length equals 14 residues. Per the germline V gene, CDR1 is GTSNPN and CDR2 is SVGIG (reference sequence).

The V gene is TRBV9, the J gene TRBJ1-1; D not resolved. The CDR3 is 12 amino acids. V was pared by 3 bases and J by 0 bases, with 3 bases between. Germline V gives CDR1 SGDLS, CDR2 YYNGEE. The CDR3 nucleotides are TGTGCCAGCAGCGCGGTGAACACTGAAGCTTTCTTT. Translated, it gives CASSAVNTEAFF.

V usage is TRBV30 and J usage is TRBJ1-1, with D perhaps TRBD1 (6 bases). CDR1 is GTSNPN and CDR2 is SVGIG in the germline V gene (reference sequence). Trimming cost V 4 bases and J 1 base, with 10 bases left between them. The CDR3 has 13 residues. The CDR3 is CAWNHRANTEAFF. CDR3 DNA sequence: TGTGCCTGGAACCACAGGGCGAACACTGAAGCTTTCTTT.

The chain links TRBV4-2 to TRBJ2-3; 8 positions agree with TRBD2. The germline V gene has CDR1 LGHNA and CDR2 YNFKEQ. This CDR3 has 20 amino acids. Germline trimming cut 0 bases from V and 2 bases from J; bases unmatched to any gene: 16. The CDR3 here is CASSQDWRGGRIISTDTQYF. The CDR3 DNA is TGTGCCAGCAGCCAAGATTGGCGCGGGGGGCGAATCATCTCCACAGATACGCAGTATTTT.

A remark on this clone: Other DNA sequences within the sample encode an identical CDR3. The chain recombines TRBV5-1 with TRBJ2-5; 9 bases are a match to TRBD1. Germline V gene data show CDR1 as SGHRS and CDR2 as YFSETQ. This CDR3 region has 15 residues. V gave up 4 bases and J gave up 0 bases; unmatched junction bases: 4. The DNA for the CDR3 is TGCGCCAGCAGCCTGGGACAGGGTAACCAAGAGACCCAGTACTTC. Its protein is CASSLGQGNQETQYF.

The chain employs TRBV6-5 and TRBJ2-3; 11 bases match TRBD2. The CDR3 runs 16 residues. Trimming cost V 2 bases and J 1 base; bases outside gene matches: 2. Germline V gene sequence: CDR1 MNHEY, CDR2 SVGAGI. CDR3 sequence: CASSYQTSGGTDTQYF. DNA of the CDR3: TGTGCCAGCAGTTACCAGACTAGCGGGGGCACAGATACGCAGTATTTT.

This sequence joins TRBV7-3 and TRBJ2-7, with TRBD1 as a possible D gene (6 bases). CDR3 length equals 13 residues. Deletions cut 5 bases from V and 3 bases from J, with 11 bases between. Germline CDR1 and CDR2: SGHTA and FQGTGA. The CDR3 loop is CASSQGGDYEQYF. The CDR3 region has the DNA TGTGCCAGCAGCCAAGGGGGAGACTACGAGCAGTACTTC. The variable domain in full, with the rest retrieved from reference TRBV7-3 and TRBJ2-7, is GAGVSQTPSNKVTEKGKYVELRCDPISGHTALYWYRQSLGQGPEFLIYFQGTGAADDSGLPNDRFFAVRPEGSVSTLKIQRTERGDSAVYLCASSQGGDYEQYFGPGTRLTVT.

The rearrangement links TRBV18 to TRBJ2-1; TRBD2 matches 10 bases. The length of the CDR3 is 18 residues. V lost 0 bases, J lost 0 bases, and 5 bases stayed unmatched. In germline, CDR1 is KGHSH, CDR2 LQKENI. CDR3 region: CASSPPSGGWSSYNEQFF. The CDR3 nucleotides are TGTGCCAGCTCACCACCTAGCGGGGGGTGGAGCTCCTACAATGAGCAGTTCTTC.